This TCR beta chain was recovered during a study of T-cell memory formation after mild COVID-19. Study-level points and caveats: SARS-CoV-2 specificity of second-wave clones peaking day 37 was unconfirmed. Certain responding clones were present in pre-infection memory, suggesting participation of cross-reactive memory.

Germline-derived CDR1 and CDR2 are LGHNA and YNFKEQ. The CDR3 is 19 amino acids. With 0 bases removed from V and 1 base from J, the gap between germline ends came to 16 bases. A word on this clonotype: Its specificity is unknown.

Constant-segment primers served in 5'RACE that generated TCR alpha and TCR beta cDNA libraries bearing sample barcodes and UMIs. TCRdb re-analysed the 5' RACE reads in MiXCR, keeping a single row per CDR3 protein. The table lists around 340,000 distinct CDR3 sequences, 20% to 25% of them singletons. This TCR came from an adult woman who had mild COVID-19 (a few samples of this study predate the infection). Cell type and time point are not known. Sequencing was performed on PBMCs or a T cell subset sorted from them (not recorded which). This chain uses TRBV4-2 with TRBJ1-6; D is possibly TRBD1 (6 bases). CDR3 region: CASSQDSQGRGSYNSPLHF. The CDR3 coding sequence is TGTGCCAGCAGCCAAGACTCGCAGGGGAGAGGTTCCTATAATTCACCCCTCCACTTT.